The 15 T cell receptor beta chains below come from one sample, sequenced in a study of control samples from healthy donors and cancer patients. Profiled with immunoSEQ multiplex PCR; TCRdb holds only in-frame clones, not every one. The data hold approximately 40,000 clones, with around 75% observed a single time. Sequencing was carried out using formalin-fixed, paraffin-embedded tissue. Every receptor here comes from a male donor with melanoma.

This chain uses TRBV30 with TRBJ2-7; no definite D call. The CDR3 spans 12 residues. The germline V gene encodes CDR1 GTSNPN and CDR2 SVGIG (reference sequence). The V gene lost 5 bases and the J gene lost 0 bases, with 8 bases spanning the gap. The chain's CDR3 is CAWGRSSYEQYF. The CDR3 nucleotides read TGTGCCTGGGGACGGAGCTCCTACGAGCAGTACTTC.

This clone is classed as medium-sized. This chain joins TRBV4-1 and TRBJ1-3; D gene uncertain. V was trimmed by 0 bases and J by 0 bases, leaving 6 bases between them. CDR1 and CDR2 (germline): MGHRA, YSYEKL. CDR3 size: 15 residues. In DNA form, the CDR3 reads TGCGCCAGCAGCCAAGAAGCGAGCTCTGGAAACACCATATATTTT. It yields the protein CASSQEASSGNTIYF.

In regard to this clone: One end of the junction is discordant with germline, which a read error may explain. The CDR3 DNA reads as TGTGCCAGCAGTTTAGTACGGCTGGGCACTGAAGTTTTCTTT. As protein: CASSLVRLGTEVFF. V gene TRBV28 combines with J gene TRBJ1-1; D is uncertain. This CDR3 has 14 amino acids. Germline-derived CDR1 and CDR2 are MDHEN and SYDVKM.

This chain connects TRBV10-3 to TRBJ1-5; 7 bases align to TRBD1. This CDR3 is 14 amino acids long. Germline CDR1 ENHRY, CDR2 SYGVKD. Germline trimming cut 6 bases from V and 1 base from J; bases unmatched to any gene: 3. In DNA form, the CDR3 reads TGTGCCATCAGGGGGACAGAGAGCAATCAGCCCCAGCATTTT. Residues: CAIRGTESNQPQHF.

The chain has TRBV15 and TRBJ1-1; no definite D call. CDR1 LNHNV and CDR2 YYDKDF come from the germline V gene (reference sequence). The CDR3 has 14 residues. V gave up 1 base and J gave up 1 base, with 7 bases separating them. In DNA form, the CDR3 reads TGTGCCACCAGCAGAGGCGCAGCGAACACTGAAGCTTTCTTT. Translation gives CATSRGAANTEAFF.

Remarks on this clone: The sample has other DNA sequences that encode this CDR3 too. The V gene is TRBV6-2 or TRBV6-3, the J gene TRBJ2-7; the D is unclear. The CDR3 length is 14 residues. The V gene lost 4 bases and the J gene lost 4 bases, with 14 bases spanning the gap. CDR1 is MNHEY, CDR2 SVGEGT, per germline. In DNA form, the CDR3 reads TGTGCCAGCAGTTTCCTGGGTCCTAAATACGAGCAGTACTTC. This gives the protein CASSFLGPKYEQYF.

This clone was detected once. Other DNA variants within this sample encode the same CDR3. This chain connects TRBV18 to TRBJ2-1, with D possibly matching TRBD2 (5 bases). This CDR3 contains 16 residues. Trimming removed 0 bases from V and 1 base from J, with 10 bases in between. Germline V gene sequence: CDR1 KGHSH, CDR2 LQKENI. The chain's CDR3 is CASSPPGGSSYNEQFF. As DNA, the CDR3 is TGTGCCAGCTCACCACCAGGCGGGTCATCCTACAATGAGCAGTTCTTC.

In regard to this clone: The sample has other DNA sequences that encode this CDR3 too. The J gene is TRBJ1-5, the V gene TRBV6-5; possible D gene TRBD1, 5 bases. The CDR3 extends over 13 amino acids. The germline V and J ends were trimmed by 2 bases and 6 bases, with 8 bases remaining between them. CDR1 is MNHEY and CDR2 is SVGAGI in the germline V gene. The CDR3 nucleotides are TGTGCCAGCAGTTACGACAGAACTCAGCCCCAGCATTTT. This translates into CASSYDRTQPQHF.

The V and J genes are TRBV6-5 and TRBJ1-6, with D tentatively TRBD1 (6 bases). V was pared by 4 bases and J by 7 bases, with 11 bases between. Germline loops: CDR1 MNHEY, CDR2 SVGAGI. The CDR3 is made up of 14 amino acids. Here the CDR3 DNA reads TGTGCCAGCAGTTCTGCCCAGGGGAATTCACCCCTCCACTTT. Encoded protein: CASSSAQGNSPLHF.

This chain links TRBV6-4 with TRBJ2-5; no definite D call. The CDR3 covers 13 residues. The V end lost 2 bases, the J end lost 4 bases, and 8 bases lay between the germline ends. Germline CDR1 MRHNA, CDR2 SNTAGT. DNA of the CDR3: TGTGCCAGCAGTGACGGAATATTAGAGACCCAGTACTTC. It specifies CASSDGILETQYF.

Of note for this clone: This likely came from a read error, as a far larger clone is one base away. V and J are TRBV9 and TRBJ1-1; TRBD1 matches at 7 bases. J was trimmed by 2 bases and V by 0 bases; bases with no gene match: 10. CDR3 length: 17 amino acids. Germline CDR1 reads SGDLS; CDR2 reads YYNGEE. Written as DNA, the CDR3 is TGTGCCAGCAGCGTAGCGGCCAGGGGGGCCGGAAACACTGAAGCTTTCTTT. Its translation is CASSVAARGAGNTEAFF.

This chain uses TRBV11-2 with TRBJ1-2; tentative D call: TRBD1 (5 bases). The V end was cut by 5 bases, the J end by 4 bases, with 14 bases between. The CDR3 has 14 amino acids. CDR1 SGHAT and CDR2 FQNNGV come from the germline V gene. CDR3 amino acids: CASSHVGGSYGYTF. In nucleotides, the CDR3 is TGTGCCAGCAGCCACGTTGGGGGTAGCTATGGCTACACCTTC. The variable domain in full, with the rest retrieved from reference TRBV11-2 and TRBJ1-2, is EAGVAQSPRYKIIEKRQSVAFWCNPISGHATLYWYQQILGQGPKLLIQFQNNGVVDDSQLPKDRFSAERLKGVDSTLKIQPAKLEDSAVYLCASSHVGGSYGYTFGSGTRLTVV.

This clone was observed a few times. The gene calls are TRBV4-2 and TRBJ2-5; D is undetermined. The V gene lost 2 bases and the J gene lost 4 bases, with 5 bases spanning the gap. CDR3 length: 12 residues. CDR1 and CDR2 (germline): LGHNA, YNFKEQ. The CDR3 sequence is CASSQLGETQYF. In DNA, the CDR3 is TGTGCCAGCAGCCAATTGGGAGAGACCCAGTACTTC.

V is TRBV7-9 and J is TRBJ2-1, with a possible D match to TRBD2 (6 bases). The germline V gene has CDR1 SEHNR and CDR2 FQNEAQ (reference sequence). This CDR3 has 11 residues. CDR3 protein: CAEGLQDEQFF. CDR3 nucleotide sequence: TGTGCGGAAGGACTACAGGATGAGCAGTTCTTC.

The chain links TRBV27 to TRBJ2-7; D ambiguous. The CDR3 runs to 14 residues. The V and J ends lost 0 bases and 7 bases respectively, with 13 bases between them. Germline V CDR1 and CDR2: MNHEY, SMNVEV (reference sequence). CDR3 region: CASSLSAGLGEQYF. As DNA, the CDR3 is TGTGCCAGCAGTTTATCGGCAGGTCTGGGTGAGCAGTACTTC.